This T cell receptor beta chain came from a study of shared T cell receptors in the human thymus. The germline V gene encodes CDR1 MGHDK and CDR2 SYGVNS. The CDR3 contains 16 residues. V shed 3 bases and J 3 bases; nucleotides not matched to a gene: 9. Here immunoSEQ multiplex PCR was the method, and the copy in TCRdb shows in-frame clones only, minus some. The table has more than 550,000 clones, 70% to 90% seen once. The data also belong to a second study, concerning human thymus T cells. That source adds: During corrective heart surgery, resections were taken, and the thymus tissue came from them.

Sample: thymocytes. This rearrangement joins TRBV25-1 to TRBJ1-1; 8 bases match TRBD1. The receptor was derived from a boy younger than two with a congenital heart defect. The CDR3 DNA sequence: TGTGCCAGCAGTGAGACAGGGGAGCGGGAAGACACTGAAGCTTTCTTT. Protein sequence: CASSETGEREDTEAFF.